These 3 T cell receptor beta chains share one sample of origin, sequenced in a study of identifying expanded T cells in peripheral blood. Clones were sequenced by immunoSEQ multiplex PCR, and TCRdb holds only the in-frame ones, with some missing. The sample records 120,000 or so clones, about 80% being singletons. What was sequenced was blood. The receptors here all came from a person aged 18 to 75 in good health.

V and J are TRBV7-9 and TRBJ2-6, with D tentatively TRBD1 or TRBD2 (5 bases each). Germline CDR1 is SEHNR and CDR2 is FQNEAQ (reference sequence). V lost 5 bases, J lost 4 bases, and 12 bases lay in between. This CDR3 spans 15 amino acids. The CDR3 DNA reads as TGTGCCAGCAGCCTGGGGGTTAGCGGGGCCAACGTCCTGACTTTC. The encoded protein is CASSLGVSGANVLTF.

CDR3 in DNA: TGTGCCAGCAGTGAAGGCCTGGGATACGGAGAAGCTTTCTTT. Protein: CASSEGLGYGEAFF. The genes are TRBV6-1 and TRBJ1-1; D is uncertain. CDR1 is MNHNS and CDR2 is SASEGT in the germline V gene. The CDR3 is made up of 14 amino acids. V was trimmed by 1 base and J by 8 bases, leaving 14 bases between them.

This clone occurred once. CDR3 loop: CASSQDWGIYNSPLHF. CDR3 DNA sequence: TGCGCCAGCAGCCAAGATTGGGGGATCTATAATTCACCCCTCCACTTT. The rearrangement joins TRBV4-3 to TRBJ1-6, with TRBD1 as a possible D gene (5 bases). Germline V gene data show CDR1 as LGHNA and CDR2 as YSLEER. This CDR3 has 16 amino acids. The V end lost 0 bases, the J end lost 3 bases, and 9 bases lay between the germline ends.